The rows below give T cell receptor beta chains drawn from one sample of a study of Graves' ophthalmopathy and Graves' hyperthyroidism. TCRdb independently ran MiXCR on the multiplex PCR reads; one entry per CDR3 protein. The sample has almost 750,000 distinct CDR3 sequences; 35% to 50% are singletons. The sample was peripheral blood. Receptors originate from an adult man with Graves' ophthalmopathy. Each CDR3 is given with its conserved first and last residue. The order of the fields is clone size, V gene, J gene, D gene, CDR3 DNA, CDR3 protein. D genes are given only for firm matches. Part of the rows lack a size; the others show once, few, many or a class for expanded clones.

abundance: NA
v_gene: TRBV4-1
j_gene: TRBJ1-2
d_gene: NA
CDR3nt: TGCGCCAGCAGCCAAGACCAGGGGCTGAGAAGAGGCTACACCTTC
CDR3aa: CASSQDQGLRRGYTF

abundance: many
v_gene: TRBV12-5
j_gene: TRBJ2-7
d_gene: NA
CDR3nt: TGTGCTAGTGGTTCCCCCTACGAGCTGTACTTC
CDR3aa: CASGSPYELYF

abundance: NA
v_gene: TRBV20-1
j_gene: TRBJ2-5
d_gene: NA
CDR3nt: TGCAGTGGGGAGGAAGGAGGGGATACGCAGTACTTC
CDR3aa: CSGEEGGDTQYF

abundance: few
v_gene: TRBV10-3
j_gene: TRBJ2-7
d_gene: NA
CDR3nt: TGTGCCAGCAGTTACGGGTTAGCGGACTCCTACGAGCAGTACTTC
CDR3aa: CASSYGLADSYEQYF

abundance: many
v_gene: TRBV20-1
j_gene: TRBJ2-7
d_gene: NA
CDR3nt: TGCAGTGCTAGGCCCAGGGGTGCCTACGAGCAGTACTTC
CDR3aa: CSARPRGAYEQYF

abundance: NA
v_gene: TRBV7-9
j_gene: TRBJ1-6
d_gene: NA
CDR3nt: TGTGCCAGCAGCCAGGGTTGGGGAGGGAATTCACCCCTCCACTTT
CDR3aa: CASSQGWGGNSPLHF

abundance: NA
v_gene: TRBV9
j_gene: TRBJ1-1
d_gene: TRBD1
CDR3nt: TGTGCCAGCAGCGGGACAGGGGTAGGAACTGAAGCTTTCTTT
CDR3aa: CASSGTGVGTEAFF

abundance: NA
v_gene: TRBV2
j_gene: TRBJ2-5
d_gene: TRBD1
CDR3nt: TGTGCCAGCAAGGGGGCAGGGGCCAGGGGAGAGACCCAGTACTTC
CDR3aa: CASKGAGARGETQYF

abundance: few
v_gene: TRBV20-1
j_gene: TRBJ1-6
d_gene: NA
CDR3nt: TGCAGTGCTAGAGGGGATGGGAATTCACCCCTCCACTTT
CDR3aa: CSARGDGNSPLHF

abundance: many
v_gene: TRBV7-9
j_gene: TRBJ2-5
d_gene: NA
CDR3nt: TGTGCCAGCAGCTTATTGGGTACGGGGGAGACCCAGTACTTC
CDR3aa: CASSLLGTGETQYF

abundance: few
v_gene: TRBV20-1
j_gene: TRBJ2-5
d_gene: NA
CDR3nt: TGCAGTGCTAGAGGCTCAGGGGAGACCCAGTACTTC
CDR3aa: CSARGSGETQYF

abundance: NA
v_gene: TRBV7-2
j_gene: TRBJ2-7
d_gene: NA
CDR3nt: TGTGCCAGCAGCCCGGCCCTCGCTACCAATGAGCAGTACTTC
CDR3aa: CASSPALATNEQYF

abundance: NA
v_gene: TRBV20-1
j_gene: TRBJ2-5
d_gene: NA
CDR3nt: TGCAGTGCTAGAGGGTGGGAGACCCAGTGCTTC
CDR3aa: CSARGWETQCF

abundance: NA
v_gene: TRBV24-1
j_gene: TRBJ1-1
d_gene: NA
CDR3nt: TGTGCCACCAGTGACCCCGGGGTTTCCACTGAAGCTTTCTTT
CDR3aa: CATSDPGVSTEAFF

abundance: NA
v_gene: TRBV2
j_gene: TRBJ2-3
d_gene: NA
CDR3nt: TGTGCCAGCAGCAGCCCGACGGGGGATACGCAGTATTTT
CDR3aa: CASSSPTGDTQYF

abundance: NA
v_gene: TRBV10-3
j_gene: TRBJ2-7
d_gene: TRBD2
CDR3nt: TGTGCCAGCAGTGGATCGACTAGCGGGAGATCCGAGCAGTACTTC
CDR3aa: CASSGSTSGRSEQYF

abundance: many
v_gene: TRBV7-9
j_gene: TRBJ2-7
d_gene: NA
CDR3nt: TGTGCCAGCAGCTTGAAAGCAGGGTACGAGCAGTACTTC
CDR3aa: CASSLKAGYEQYF

abundance: many
v_gene: TRBV10-3
j_gene: TRBJ2-6
d_gene: NA
CDR3nt: TGTGCCATCACCGGGGGTACGAGCTCTGGGGCCAACGTCCTGACTTTC
CDR3aa: CAITGGTSSGANVLTF

abundance: NA
v_gene: TRBV7-2
j_gene: TRBJ2-3
d_gene: NA
CDR3nt: TGTGCCAGCAGCGGGCGTTCAGATACGCAGTATTTT
CDR3aa: CASSGRSDTQYF

abundance: NA
v_gene: TRBV24-1
j_gene: TRBJ1-5
d_gene: TRBD1
CDR3nt: TGTGCCAGCACTACTCCGGACAGGGGCGGCAATCAGCCCCAGCATTTT
CDR3aa: CASTTPDRGGNQPQHF

abundance: NA
v_gene: TRBV7-9
j_gene: TRBJ2-7
d_gene: NA
CDR3nt: TGTGCCAGCAGCTCCCGGGTTCTGAAAAGACCCTACGAGCAGTACTTC
CDR3aa: CASSSRVLKRPYEQYF

abundance: many
v_gene: TRBV7-9
j_gene: TRBJ2-5
d_gene: TRBD2
CDR3nt: TGTGCCAGCAGTCCAGGACTAGCGGGAGCCCCGGAGACCCAGTACTTC
CDR3aa: CASSPGLAGAPETQYF

abundance: NA
v_gene: TRBV9
j_gene: TRBJ2-2
d_gene: TRBD1
CDR3nt: TGTGCCAGCAGCGGACGGACAGGGGCGAACACCGGGGAGCTGTTTTTT
CDR3aa: CASSGRTGANTGELFF

abundance: few
v_gene: TRBV10-3
j_gene: TRBJ2-2
d_gene: NA
CDR3nt: TGTGCCATCAGTGAGGGACTAACCGGGGAGCTGTTTTTT
CDR3aa: CAISEGLTGELFF

abundance: few
v_gene: TRBV7-9
j_gene: TRBJ2-3
d_gene: NA
CDR3nt: TGTGCCAGCAGCCCCCTTGCAGATACGCAGTATTTT
CDR3aa: CASSPLADTQYF

abundance: many
v_gene: TRBV7-8
j_gene: TRBJ1-5
d_gene: NA
CDR3nt: TGTGCCAGCAGCTTCGGTGATCAGCCCCAGCATTTT
CDR3aa: CASSFGDQPQHF

abundance: NA
v_gene: TRBV10-3
j_gene: TRBJ1-1
d_gene: NA
CDR3nt: TGTGCCATCCAAGGTGGGGGGGGTGGTGGTTTCTTT
CDR3aa: CAIQGGGGGGFF

abundance: few
v_gene: TRBV13
j_gene: TRBJ2-7
d_gene: TRBD1
CDR3nt: TGTGCCAGCAGCTTAGGAAGGGGACAGGCATCCTACGAGCAGTACTTC
CDR3aa: CASSLGRGQASYEQYF

abundance: NA
v_gene: TRBV15
j_gene: TRBJ1-5
d_gene: TRBD1
CDR3nt: TGTGCCACCAGCAGAGAGGGGGGACAGGTCTACGAGCATTTT
CDR3aa: CATSREGGQVYEHF

abundance: few
v_gene: TRBV12-3/TRBV12-4
j_gene: TRBJ1-2
d_gene: TRBD1
CDR3nt: TGTGCCAGCAGCCCGGACAGGGCTGTGGCCGCCTACACCTTC
CDR3aa: CASSPDRAVAAYTF

abundance: many
v_gene: TRBV29-1
j_gene: TRBJ1-1
d_gene: TRBD1
CDR3nt: TGCAGCGTTTGGACAGGGGATCATCCTTTCTTT
CDR3aa: CSVWTGDHPFF

abundance: few
v_gene: TRBV5-1
j_gene: TRBJ1-1
d_gene: NA
CDR3nt: TGCGCCAGCAGCCGAGGGTCAGAACGGGCGACTGAAGCTTTCTTT
CDR3aa: CASSRGSERATEAFF

abundance: many
v_gene: TRBV2
j_gene: TRBJ1-6
d_gene: TRBD1
CDR3nt: TGTGCCAGGACGGACAGGGTGAATTCACCCCTCCACTTT
CDR3aa: CARTDRVNSPLHF

abundance: many
v_gene: TRBV7-9
j_gene: TRBJ2-2
d_gene: NA
CDR3nt: TGTGCCAGCAGTATTCACCCCGGAGGCGGGGAGCTGTTTTTT
CDR3aa: CASSIHPGGGELFF

abundance: NA
v_gene: TRBV2
j_gene: TRBJ2-3
d_gene: TRBD2
CDR3nt: TGTGCCAGCAAAGGACTAGCGGGAGAGGGAGATACGCAGTATTTT
CDR3aa: CASKGLAGEGDTQYF

abundance: NA
v_gene: TRBV10-3
j_gene: TRBJ1-6
d_gene: NA
CDR3nt: TGTGCCAGCAGTTACTCTAACAGTAATTCACCCCTCCACTTT
CDR3aa: CASSYSNSNSPLHF

abundance: NA
v_gene: TRBV7-9
j_gene: TRBJ1-4
d_gene: NA
CDR3nt: TGTGCCAGCAGCTTCGAAAGAGAAAAACTGTTTTTT
CDR3aa: CASSFEREKLFF

abundance: many
v_gene: TRBV12-3/TRBV12-4
j_gene: TRBJ1-2
d_gene: NA
CDR3nt: TGTGCCAGCAGTTTGGCACAAAACTATGGCTACACCTTC
CDR3aa: CASSLAQNYGYTF

abundance: NA
v_gene: TRBV29-1
j_gene: TRBJ1-1
d_gene: NA
CDR3nt: TGCAGCGTTGAAGGGGAGGGGGGGACTGAAGCTTTCTTT
CDR3aa: CSVEGEGGTEAFF

abundance: NA
v_gene: TRBV29-1
j_gene: TRBJ2-7
d_gene: NA
CDR3nt: TGCAGCTTGGACGGACAGCTCTACTACGAGCAGTACTTC
CDR3aa: CSLDGQLYYEQYF

abundance: NA
v_gene: TRBV15
j_gene: TRBJ2-6
d_gene: NA
CDR3nt: TGTGCCACCAGCAGAGAACACAACACTGAAGCTTTC
CDR3aa: CATSREHNTEAF

abundance: once
v_gene: TRBV25-1
j_gene: TRBJ2-5
d_gene: NA
CDR3nt: TGTGCCAGCAGCTTCTCACAGGGCTGGGTGAATGAGCAGTACTTC
CDR3aa: CASSFSQGWVNEQYF

abundance: NA
v_gene: TRBV29-1
j_gene: TRBJ1-6
d_gene: TRBD1
CDR3nt: TGCAGCGTTGGGACAGGGTTGTCACCCCTCCACTTT
CDR3aa: CSVGTGLSPLHF

abundance: NA
v_gene: TRBV7-9
j_gene: TRBJ1-6
d_gene: NA
CDR3nt: TGTGCCAGCAGTGAAATGGGCGGGAATTCACCCCTCCACTTT
CDR3aa: CASSEMGGNSPLHF

abundance: NA
v_gene: TRBV7-2
j_gene: TRBJ1-1
d_gene: NA
CDR3nt: TGTGCCAGCATTGGGTGGGGGGCTGAAGCTTTCTTT
CDR3aa: CASIGWGAEAFF

abundance: many
v_gene: TRBV7-9
j_gene: TRBJ1-2
d_gene: NA
CDR3nt: TGTGCCAGCAGCTTAGCGTCCCAGGTCCGGGGCTACACCTTC
CDR3aa: CASSLASQVRGYTF

abundance: NA
v_gene: TRBV7-9
j_gene: TRBJ1-2
d_gene: NA
CDR3nt: TGTGCCAGCAGCTTGGCCGGCAGAACAAAAACTGGCTACACCTTC
CDR3aa: CASSLAGRTKTGYTF

abundance: many
v_gene: TRBV20-1
j_gene: TRBJ2-7
d_gene: NA
CDR3nt: TGCAGTGCTTATACTAGGCGCCAGCAGTACTTC
CDR3aa: CSAYTRRQQYF

abundance: few
v_gene: TRBV10-3
j_gene: TRBJ2-7
d_gene: TRBD1
CDR3nt: TGTGCCACCGAATCTGACAGGGACGAGCAGTACTTC
CDR3aa: CATESDRDEQYF

abundance: many
v_gene: TRBV19
j_gene: TRBJ2-5
d_gene: NA
CDR3nt: TGTGCCAGTAGTCCAGCAAGACAGCAAGAGACCCAGTACTTC
CDR3aa: CASSPARQQETQYF

abundance: NA
v_gene: TRBV7-9
j_gene: TRBJ2-7
d_gene: NA
CDR3nt: TGTGCCAGCAGCGATAACAGGGCCACCGTCGGTGAGCAGTACTTC
CDR3aa: CASSDNRATVGEQYF

abundance: NA
v_gene: TRBV20-1
j_gene: TRBJ2-7
d_gene: NA
CDR3nt: TGCAGTGCTAGACAGCTGAGGGGAGCATATACCTACGAGCAGTACTTC
CDR3aa: CSARQLRGAYTYEQYF